Listed here is a single T cell receptor (beta chain). Its cognate antigen is unknown. Sequencing used immunoSEQ multiplex PCR; TCRdb keeps in-frame clones, though not all of them. The table lists 30,000 or so clones, 85% to 95% of them singletons. Germline V gives CDR1 SGHAT, CDR2 FQDESV (reference sequence). Trimming pared 5 bases from V and 3 bases from J, leaving 19 bases between. The CDR3 totals 16 residues. This entry belongs to a study of PD-1 blockade in classical Hodgkin lymphoma. Broader study findings: Reports indicated that newly diagnosed patients had lower baseline TCR diversity than healthy donors did. Sources of repertoire differences remain undefined, possibly disease activity or prior therapy.

As to time point: newly diagnosed, previously untreated cHL patient sample. Comparison relied on PBMCs that came from newly diagnosed, untreated classical Hodgkin lymphoma. The source material was peripheral blood mononuclear cells (PBMCs). This clonotype was obtained from a human donor with classical Hodgkin lymphoma. The chain carries TRBV11-1 and TRBJ1-1, with D maybe TRBD1 (5 bases). DNA of the CDR3: TGTGCCAGCAGCCGCCTCACGGGGGTAGGGGACACTGAAGCTTTCTTT. Translation gives CASSRLTGVGDTEAFF.